One sample yielded the 30 T cell receptor beta chains listed below, sequenced in a study of tumor-infiltrating lymphocytes in primary liver carcinoma. Both RNA and DNA were isolated together from around 20-30 mg of bulk tissue that had not been sorted. Reverse transcription of roughly 470 ng total RNA with a constant-region primer produced TCR beta cDNA. Three-round nested multiplex PCR performed with slightly modified ARM-PCR produced the TCR beta libraries. The first two PCR rounds, roughly 11 cycles each, used TRBV1-TRBV30 forward primers and a C-beta reverse primer. TCRdb itself ran the multiplex PCR reads through MiXCR, one entry per CDR3 protein. Of approximately 110,000 distinct CDR3 sequences in the sample, around two thirds were seen once. The specimen was liver tumor tissue from sampling region 1. Subset indicated: tumor region T1, superior pole. All receptors come from a woman aged 60-75 years with primary liver carcinoma and hepatitis B virus infection.

The CDR3 sequence is CASSLVGTSNSEQYF. CDR3 coding DNA: TGTGCCAGCAGCTTAGTTGGGACTAGCAACTCCGAGCAGTACTTC. The rearrangement links TRBV7-8 to TRBJ2-7; 9 bases are shared with TRBD2. With V trimmed by 1 base and J by 6 bases, 7 bases remained unmatched. This CDR3 has 15 amino acids. The germline V gene encodes CDR1 SGHVS and CDR2 FQNEAQ.

Worth noting for this clonotype: A junction end diverges from the germline sequence, so it may reflect a read error. The chain carries TRBV11-2 and TRBJ2-5, with D tentatively TRBD2 (6 bases). CDR1 is SGHAT and CDR2 is FQNNGV in the germline V gene. The CDR3 spans 15 residues. CDR3 protein: CASSLELAREDTQYF. Here the CDR3 DNA reads TGTGCCAGCAGCTTGGAGCTAGCGAGAGAAGATACCCAGTACTTC. Combining the CDR3 with reference TRBV11-2 and TRBJ2-5 gives the whole variable domain EAGVAQSPRYKIIEKRQSVAFWCNPISGHATLYWYQQILGQGPKLLIQFQNNGVVDDSQLPKDRFSAERLKGVDSTLKIQPAKLEDSAVYLCASSLELAREDTQYFGPGTRLLVL.

To note about this clonotype: At one boundary the junction diverges from the germline segment, which might be a read error. V and J are TRBV11-2 and TRBJ2-1, with D perhaps matching TRBD2 (5 bases). Germline CDR1 is SGHAT and CDR2 is FQNNGV. The CDR3 sequence is 17 residues long. CDR3 in amino acids: CASNLGLVARGPNEQLF. The CDR3 coding sequence is TGTGCCAGCAACTTAGGTCTGGTAGCGAGAGGGCCGAATGAGCAGCTCTTC. The complete variable domain, with remaining parts taken from reference TRBV11-2 and TRBJ2-1, reads EAGVAQSPRYKIIEKRQSVAFWCNPISGHATLYWYQQILGQGPKLLIQFQNNGVVDDSQLPKDRFSAERLKGVDSTLKIQPAKLEDSAVYLCASNLGLVARGPNEQLFGPGTRLTVL.

This clonotype came up many times. The rearrangement links TRBV4-1 to TRBJ2-7; the D is unclear. Germline CDR1 MGHRA, CDR2 YSYEKL. This CDR3 region has 13 residues. Trimming cost V 1 base and J 2 bases, with 6 bases left between them. The CDR3 bases are TGCGCCAGCAGCCAAGTCGGCACCTACGAGCAGTACTTC. The encoded protein is CASSQVGTYEQYF.

As concerns this clonotype: A much larger clone differs from this one at a single base, so this may be a read error. This sequence joins TRBV5-4 and TRBJ2-7; D call uncertain. This CDR3 region has 16 residues. The V gene's germline CDR1 is SGHNT and CDR2 YYREEE (reference sequence). The CDR3 loop reads CAISTGQTLGYYEQYF. The CDR3 DNA is TGTGCCATCAGCACCGGTCAAACCCTCGGATACTACGAGCAGTACTTC.

On this clonotype itself: This sequence may be a read error, since a much larger clone differs from it by one base. V usage is TRBV5-1 and J usage is TRBJ1-2; D is undetermined. Germline loops: CDR1 SGHRS, CDR2 YFSETQ. The CDR3 has 13 amino acids. CDR3 DNA sequence: TGCGCCATCAGCTCTCGGTGGTCCTATGGCTACACCTTC. The encoded protein is CAISSRWSYGYTF.

On this clonotype itself: This may be a read error, as it is one base from a much larger clone. The chain couples TRBV6-2 or TRBV6-3 to TRBJ2-1; 14 bases fit TRBD2. Looked up from germline, CDR1 is MNHEY and CDR2 is SVGEGT. This CDR3 spans 18 amino acids. The CDR3 nucleotides are TGTGCCAACAGTCCCGGGACTAGCGGGAGAGGAACCTACAATGAGCAGTTCTTC. Its protein product is CANSPGTSGRGTYNEQFF.

Note on this clonotype: A junction boundary mismatches the germline segment, possibly from a read error. V and J are TRBV7-8 and TRBJ2-6, with TRBD2 identical over 8 bases. The germline CDR1 and CDR2 sequences are SGHVS and FQNEAQ. CDR3 length: 18 residues. This CDR3 is CASSLPGLDLPGANALTF. The CDR3 DNA reads TGTGCCAGCAGTTTACCGGGACTAGATTTGCCTGGGGCCAACGCCCTGACTTTC. Together with reference TRBV7-8 and TRBJ2-6, the CDR3 gives the full variable domain: GAGVSQSPRYKVAKRGQDVALRCDPISGHVSLFWYQQALGQGPEFLTYFQNEAQLDKSGLPSDRFFAERPEGSVSTLKIQRTQQEDSAVYLCASSLPGLDLPGANALTFGAGSRLTVL.

Comments on this clonotype: At one end, the junction sequence differs from germline, possibly due to a read error. The CDR3 region is CVSSLPRTIYSNQPQHF. Here the CDR3 DNA reads TGTGTCAGCAGTTTACCTAGGACCATTTATAGCAATCAGCCCCAGCATTTT. The chain employs TRBV28 and TRBJ1-5; D gene uncertain. The CDR3 has 17 amino acids. Germline V gene lookup returns CDR1 MDHEN and CDR2 SYDVKM.

Notes on this clonotype: This may be a read error: a much more frequent sequence differs by one nucleotide. The final CDR3 position lacks the conserved phenylalanine or tryptophan, pointing to a likely read error. The J gene is TRBJ2-4, the V gene TRBV6-2 or TRBV6-3; 9 bases map to TRBD1. The length of the CDR3 is 14 residues. J was trimmed by 7 bases and V by 4 bases; bases with no gene match: 5. Looked up from germline, CDR1 is MNHEY and CDR2 is SVGEGT. Written as DNA, the CDR3 is TGTGCCAGCAGTTGGGGACAGGGAAGTAACATTCAGTACTTA. It yields the protein CASSWGQGSNIQYL.

The chain carries TRBV6-5 and TRBJ1-1, with a tentative D call TRBD1 (5 bases). The CDR3 totals 14 residues. Trimming pared 6 bases from V and 1 base from J, leaving 12 bases between. CDR1 and CDR2 (germline): MNHEY, SVGAGI. The CDR3 coding sequence is TGTGCCAGCAGCAACAGGATTGGGAACACTGAAGCTTTCTTT. Protein sequence: CASSNRIGNTEAFF.

Regarding this clonotype: A much larger clone lies a single base off, so this may be a read error. This rearrangement joins TRBV12-3 or TRBV12-4 to TRBJ2-1; TRBD2 agrees at 12 bases. Trimming cost V 7 bases and J 8 bases; bases outside gene matches: 9. This CDR3 has 15 residues. CDR3 in DNA: TGTGCCAGCACTCTAGCGGGAGGGTCCCGGGATGAGCAGTTCTTC. Protein: CASTLAGGSRDEQFF.

Comment on this clonotype: Relative to the germline gene, one junction end is altered; a read error may explain this. The chain carries TRBV6-5 and TRBJ2-5; D perhaps matches TRBD1 (6 bases). This CDR3 spans 14 amino acids. Per the germline V gene, CDR1 is MNHEY and CDR2 is SVGAGI. CDR3 in amino acids: CVNRDTRRQETQYF. CDR3 DNA sequence: TGCGTCAACAGGGATACTAGACGTCAAGAGACCCAGTACTTC.

Sample share makes this clonotype medium-sized. This chain joins TRBV29-1 and TRBJ2-3, with D perhaps matching TRBD2 (6 bases). This CDR3 contains 16 residues. Trimming removed 7 bases at V and 5 bases at J, with 25 bases between. Germline V CDR1 and CDR2: SQVTM, ANQGSEA. The CDR3 sequence: CSARLLGGGLRDTQYF. The CDR3 DNA sequence: TGCAGCGCCAGGCTCCTTGGGGGAGGACTAAGAGATACGCAGTATTTT.

This clonotype is a singleton in its sample. This may be a read error: a much more frequent sequence differs by one nucleotide. The rearrangement joins TRBV6-6 to TRBJ1-2; 8 bases line up with TRBD1. This CDR3 spans 16 amino acids. The V and J ends lost 2 bases and 3 bases, in that order; junction bases with no gene match: 8. Per germline, CDR1 MNHNY and CDR2 SVGAGI (reference sequence). In nucleotides, the CDR3 is TGTGCCAGCAGTTACGGGCAGGGGGCGGGTGACTATGGCTACACCTTC. Protein: CASSYGQGAGDYGYTF.

Remarks on this clonotype: A read error is likely, as this CDR3 ends without the conserved phenylalanine or tryptophan. The CDR3 region is CASSLAGIGEYEQYL. The DNA for the CDR3 is TGTGCCAGCAGCTTAGCCGGGATAGGGGAGTACGAACAGTACCTC. The gene calls are TRBV11-2 and TRBJ2-7, with D perhaps being TRBD1 or TRBD2 (5 bases each). The CDR3 is made up of 15 amino acids. The germline V gene encodes CDR1 SGHAT and CDR2 FQNNGV.

This clonotype has ten or more counts. The V call is TRBV5-6, the J call TRBJ2-6, with unresolved D. The CDR3 is made up of 14 amino acids. Between the trimmed V and J ends, which lost 0 bases and 1 base, there was a span of 2 bases. Germline CDR1 SGHDT, CDR2 YYEEEE. CDR3 in amino acids: CASSLGSGANVLTF. CDR3 in DNA: TGTGCCAGCAGCTTGGGGTCTGGGGCCAACGTCCTGACTTTC.

In the case of this clonotype: Possible read error: a much larger clone is one base away. Since no conserved phenylalanine or tryptophan closes the CDR3, a read error is the likely cause. The chain has TRBV6-5 and TRBJ2-7, with 9 bases lining up with TRBD1. After removal of 6 bases from V and 1 base from J, the junction contained 4 bases not matched to a gene. CDR1 and CDR2 (germline): MNHEY, SVGAGI. This CDR3 contains 14 residues. In DNA, the CDR3 is TGTGCCAGCAGACCCGGGACAGGGTCCTACGAGCAGTACCTC. Translated, it gives CASRPGTGSYEQYL.

The chain recombines TRBV6-6 with TRBJ1-5, with D perhaps matching TRBD1 (6 bases). Deletions cut 9 bases from V and 4 bases from J, with 22 bases between. Germline CDR1 and CDR2: MNHNY and SVGAGI (reference sequence). CDR3 length equals 16 residues. CDR3 coding DNA: TGTGCCAGGAGGGGCACCAAACAGGGACTAAATCAGCCCCAGCATTTT. Protein: CARRGTKQGLNQPQHF.

To note about this clonotype: A junction end diverges from the germline sequence, so it may reflect a read error. This rearrangement joins TRBV6-6 to TRBJ2-7; weak D call: TRBD1 (6 bases). Germline CDR1 MNHNY, CDR2 SVGAGI (reference sequence). The length of the CDR3 is 14 residues. For the CDR3, the DNA is TGTGTCAGCACCAACAGAGCAGGCAGGGGCGAGCAGTACTTC. Amino acid sequence: CVSTNRAGRGEQYF.

As concerns this clonotype: This could be a read error, since a much larger clone is one nucleotide away. The chain recombines TRBV12-3 or TRBV12-4 with TRBJ2-2; D may correspond to TRBD1 or TRBD2 (6 bases each). The CDR3 contains 13 residues. With 11 bases removed from V and 3 bases from J, the gap between germline ends came to 13 bases. CDR3 nucleotide sequence: TGTGCCGGGGAGGACAGTTACACCGGGGAGCTGTTTTTT. Amino acids: CAGEDSYTGELFF.

This clonotype was counted at least ten times. The chain recombines TRBV5-4 with TRBJ1-2; D gene unclear. V was shortened by 5 bases and J by 6 bases, with 20 bases between the two germline ends. Per the germline V gene, CDR1 is SGHNT and CDR2 is YYREEE (reference sequence). This CDR3 region has 15 residues. CDR3 amino acids: CASRPALLESDGYTF. CDR3 DNA sequence: TGTGCCAGCAGGCCGGCCCTGTTGGAGTCTGATGGCTACACCTTC.

In regard to this clonotype: A junction end diverges from the germline sequence, so it may reflect a read error. The V and J genes are TRBV28 and TRBJ2-5; 8 nucleotides agree with TRBD2. The CDR3 loop spans 16 amino acids. Germline V gene lookup returns CDR1 MDHEN and CDR2 SYDVKM. CDR3 amino acids: CASSFPTGGRGETQYF. The CDR3 bases are TGTGCCAGCAGTTTTCCAACGGGAGGGCGGGGAGAGACTCAGTACTTC.

A note on this clonotype: The junction does not match germline at one end; this may be a read error. This sequence joins TRBV11-2 and TRBJ2-2, with 7 bases identical to TRBD2. Germline V CDR1 and CDR2: SGHAT, FQNNGV. The CDR3 spans 15 residues. Here the CDR3 DNA reads TGTACCAGCACGCACAGGTCTAGCGGAACCGGGGAGCTATTTTTT. Encoded protein: CTSTHRSSGTGELFF. The complete variable domain, with remaining parts taken from reference TRBV11-2 and TRBJ2-2, reads EAGVAQSPRYKIIEKRQSVAFWCNPISGHATLYWYQQILGQGPKLLIQFQNNGVVDDSQLPKDRFSAERLKGVDSTLKIQPAKLEDSAVYLCTSTHRSSGTGELFFGEGSRLTVL.

With regard to this clonotype: Mismatch with germline at one junction end may stem from a read error. The J gene is TRBJ2-7, the V gene TRBV11-2; 8 nucleotides match TRBD1. Germline values: CDR1 SGHAT, CDR2 FQNNGV. This CDR3 is built from 16 residues. The CDR3 loop is CASSLASGTGGYGQYF. The CDR3 bases are TGTGCCAGTAGCTTAGCGTCGGGGACAGGAGGCTACGGGCAGTACTTC.

Note on this clonotype: The junction and the germline gene differ at one end; a read error may be behind it. The gene calls are TRBV7-8 and TRBJ2-3; unclear D gene. This CDR3 contains 14 residues. Per the germline V gene, CDR1 is SGHVS and CDR2 is FQNEAQ. The CDR3: CASSLDSGTDTQYF. Written as DNA, the CDR3 is TGTGCCAGCAGTTTAGACTCTGGAACAGATACGCAGTATTTT.

Worth noting for this clonotype: A much bigger clone sits one base away, suggesting this may be a read error. For the CDR3, the DNA is TGTGCCGGCAGTCAGGGGGCGGGAGCTTTCTTT. Its protein is CAGSQGAGAFF. This rearrangement joins TRBV6-5 to TRBJ1-1; 8 nucleotides align to TRBD1. This CDR3 spans 11 amino acids. Germline V gene lookup returns CDR1 MNHEY and CDR2 SVGAGI.

This clonotype was found many times. This chain uses TRBV7-8 with TRBJ1-4; TRBD1 agrees at 9 bases. Germline loops: CDR1 SGHVS, CDR2 FQNEAQ. CDR3 length equals 16 residues. Unmatched junction bases numbered 6, after V lost 4 bases and J lost 3 bases. The CDR3 bases are TGTGCCAGCAGCTCCTCGGGACAGGGAGCTAATGAAAAACTGTTTTTT. Encoded protein: CASSSSGQGANEKLFF.

A word on this clonotype: A read error is possible here, since a much larger clone lies one base away. This chain links TRBV6-6 with TRBJ2-7; D gene uncertain. V lost 5 bases to trimming and J lost 3 bases, with 14 bases between them. This CDR3 region has 14 residues. From germline, CDR1 is MNHNY and CDR2 SVGAGI (reference sequence). The CDR3 sequence: CASSSNQMNYEQYF. The CDR3 DNA reads as TGTGCCAGCAGTAGCAACCAGATGAACTACGAGCAGTACTTC.

Regarding this clonotype: This may come from a read error, since a much larger clone is one base off. This chain joins TRBV29-1 and TRBJ2-5; D perhaps matches TRBD1 (6 bases). V was trimmed by 6 bases and J by 2 bases, leaving 13 bases between them. The CDR3 is 13 residues long. Germline V CDR1 and CDR2: SQVTM, ANQGSEA. CDR3 sequence reads: CSVGAGGQETQYF. The CDR3 DNA reads TGCAGCGTGGGGGCTGGCGGACAAGAGACCCAGTACTTC.